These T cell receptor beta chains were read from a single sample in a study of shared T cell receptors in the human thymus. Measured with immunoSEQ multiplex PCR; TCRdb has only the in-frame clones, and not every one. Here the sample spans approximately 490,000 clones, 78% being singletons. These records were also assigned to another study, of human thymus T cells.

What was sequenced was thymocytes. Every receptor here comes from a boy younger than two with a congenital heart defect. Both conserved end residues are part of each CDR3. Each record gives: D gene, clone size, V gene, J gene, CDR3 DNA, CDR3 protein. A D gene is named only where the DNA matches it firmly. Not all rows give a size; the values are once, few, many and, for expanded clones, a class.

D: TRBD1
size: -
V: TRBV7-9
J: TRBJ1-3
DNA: TGTGCCAGCAGTCCGAGGACAGGGTTCGGAAACACCATATATTTT
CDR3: CASSPRTGFGNTIYF

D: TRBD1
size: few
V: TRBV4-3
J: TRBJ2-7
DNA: TGCGCCAGCAGCCAAGATGCACCACGGACAGGGGCGTACGAGCAGTACTTC
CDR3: CASSQDAPRTGAYEQYF

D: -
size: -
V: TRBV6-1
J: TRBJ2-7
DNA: TGTGCCAGCTCTAACCCCCACGAGCAGTACTTC
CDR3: CASSNPHEQYF

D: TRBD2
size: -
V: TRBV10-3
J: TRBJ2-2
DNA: TGTGCCATCAGTGAGTCGGGGAGGGGACGAGCGAACACCGGGGAGCTGTTTTTT
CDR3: CAISESGRGRANTGELFF

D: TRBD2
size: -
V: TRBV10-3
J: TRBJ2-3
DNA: TGTGCCAGCCGACTAGCGGGATGCACAGATACGCAGTATTTT
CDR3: CASRLAGCTDTQYF

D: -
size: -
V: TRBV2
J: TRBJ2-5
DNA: TGTGCCAGCAGTGCGGCCAGGCCTCAAGCTGGGACCCAGTACTTC
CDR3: CASSAARPQAGTQYF

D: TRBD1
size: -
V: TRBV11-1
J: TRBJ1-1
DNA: TGTGCCAGCAGCCGGGGACAGATGGATGAAGCTTTCTTT
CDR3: CASSRGQMDEAFF

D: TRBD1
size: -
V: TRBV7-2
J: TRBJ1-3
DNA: TGTGCCAGCAGCCCGACAGGGGACAGGGCTGGAAACACCATATATTTT
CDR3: CASSPTGDRAGNTIYF

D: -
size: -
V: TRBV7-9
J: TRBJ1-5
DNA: TGTGCCAGCAGCCTCGACCGGGGGGACCGTCAGCCCCAGCATTTT
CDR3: CASSLDRGDRQPQHF

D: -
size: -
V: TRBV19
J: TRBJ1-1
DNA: TGTGCCAGTAGTATAGACCCGACACAAATTGAAGCTTTCTTT
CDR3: CASSIDPTQIEAFF

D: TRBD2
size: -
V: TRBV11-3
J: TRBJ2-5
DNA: TGTGCCAGCAGCTTAGATCCACCGGGACTAGGAGACCAAGAGACCCAGTACTTC
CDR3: CASSLDPPGLGDQETQYF

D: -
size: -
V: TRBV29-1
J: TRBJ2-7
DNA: TGCAGCGTGAGGAGGGAGCCCTACGAGCAGTACTTC
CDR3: CSVRREPYEQYF

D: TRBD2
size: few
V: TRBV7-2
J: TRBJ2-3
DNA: TGTGCCAGCAGCTTAGACCTAGCGGGAGCAGATACGCAGTATTTT
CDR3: CASSLDLAGADTQYF

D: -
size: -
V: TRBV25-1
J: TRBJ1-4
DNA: TGTGCCAGCAGTGACGAGGGTGAAAAACTGTTTTTT
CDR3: CASSDEGEKLFF

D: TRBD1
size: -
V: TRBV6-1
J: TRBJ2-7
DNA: TGTGCCAGCAGTGAAGCGTGGACAGGGGGGACCTACGAGCAGTACTTC
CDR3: CASSEAWTGGTYEQYF

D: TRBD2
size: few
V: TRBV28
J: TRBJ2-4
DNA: TGTGCCAGCAGCTATGGACTAGCCAGCGTCAAAAACATTCAGTACTTC
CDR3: CASSYGLASVKNIQYF

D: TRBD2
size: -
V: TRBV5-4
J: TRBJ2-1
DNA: TGTGCCAGCAGGGGGACTAGCGGGAGGCATGAGCAGTTCTTC
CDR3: CASRGTSGRHEQFF

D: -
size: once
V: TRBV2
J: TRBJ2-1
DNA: TGTGCCACCCAGGGGAGCTCCTACAATGAGCAGTTCTTC
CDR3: CATQGSSYNEQFF

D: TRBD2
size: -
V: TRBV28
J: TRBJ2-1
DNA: TGTGCCAGCAGTTTAATCCCGACTAGCGGGAGAGGTGAGCAGTTCTTC
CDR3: CASSLIPTSGRGEQFF

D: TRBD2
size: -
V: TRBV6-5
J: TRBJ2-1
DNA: TGTGCCAGCAGTCTAGAGCGGGACCTATACAATGAGCAGTTCTTC
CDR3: CASSLERDLYNEQFF

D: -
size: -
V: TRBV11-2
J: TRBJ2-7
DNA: TGTGCCAGCAGCTTAGGGCGGGTAGCTAGCTACGAGCAGTACTTC
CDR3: CASSLGRVASYEQYF

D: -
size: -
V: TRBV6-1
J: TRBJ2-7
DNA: TGTGCCAGCAGTCTTAAACAGGGCCCCGAGCAGTACTTC
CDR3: CASSLKQGPEQYF